The next 13 T cell receptor beta chains were all read from a single sample in a study of beta chain features in type 1 diabetes. Study-level points and caveats: Shorter TCRB CDR3s, moderately but significantly so, marked every one of the four CD4+ subsets in Type 1 diabetes patients.

What was sequenced were expressed TCRB transcripts, since all of the isolated RNA had been reverse transcribed. Assay: immunoSEQ multiplex PCR; the TCRdb copy retains only in-frame clones and omits some. The table records nearly 700,000 clones, under 15% of them present only once. No antigens are known for them. Sample: naive CD4+ T cells from blood. Receptors originate from a man between 18 and 35 years old with type 1 diabetes.

To note about this clone: This sample also contains other DNA sequences that code for the same CDR3. The rearrangement joins TRBV18 to TRBJ1-1; unclear D gene. CDR3 size: 12 residues. V was cut by 2 bases and J by 2 bases, with 3 bases left in between. Germline CDR1 reads KGHSH; CDR2 reads LQKENI. CDR3 sequence reads: CASSPGNTEAFF. The CDR3 DNA follows: TGTGCCAGCTCACCAGGTAACACTGAAGCTTTCTTT.

This clone was detected a few times. The rearrangement links TRBV7-9 to TRBJ1-6; D not resolved. This CDR3 region has 14 residues. The germline CDR1 and CDR2 sequences are SEHNR and FQNEAQ (reference sequence). Trimming shortened V by 1 base and J by 7 bases, and 8 bases separated the two germline ends. CDR3 nucleotide sequence: TGTGCCAGCAGCTTAGAGTCCAGAAATTCACCCCTCCACTTT. It yields the protein CASSLESRNSPLHF. Full variable domain (rest looked up from reference TRBV7-9 and TRBJ1-6): DTGVSQNPRHKITKRGQNVTFRCDPISEHNRLYWYRQTLGQGPEFLTYFQNEAQLEKSRLLSDRFSAERPKGSFSTLEIQRTEQGDSAMYLCASSLESRNSPLHFGNGTRLTVT.

This clone was observed a handful of times. The rearrangement joins TRBV6-4 to TRBJ2-3; D is ambiguous. CDR1 and CDR2 from the germline V gene are MRHNA and SNTAGT. The CDR3 has 13 residues. Trimming cost V 7 bases and J 0 bases, with 8 bases left between them. As DNA, the CDR3 is TGTGCCAGCAACGACGGTAGCACAGATACGCAGTATTTT. Amino acids: CASNDGSTDTQYF.

This clone was counted a few times. The chain is built from TRBV9 and TRBJ1-1; D may be TRBD1 (6 bases). CDR3 length equals 15 residues. Trimming cost V 4 bases and J 3 bases, with 16 bases left between them. Germline lookup yields CDR1 SGDLS and CDR2 YYNGEE. CDR3 residues: CASSPPGAAYTEAFF. CDR3 coding DNA: TGTGCCAGCAGCCCCCCGGGGGCGGCTTACACTGAAGCTTTCTTT.

The rearrangement uses TRBV28 and TRBJ2-7; the match to TRBD2 covers 7 bases. J lost 6 bases, V lost 6 bases, and 11 bases had no gene match. Germline values: CDR1 MDHEN, CDR2 SYDVKM. The CDR3 covers 14 residues. CDR3 in amino acids: CASSPYSGGGEQYF. Written as DNA, the CDR3 is TGTGCCAGCAGCCCCTATTCTGGGGGGGGCGAGCAGTACTTC.

The V call is TRBV18, the J call TRBJ1-4; 8 bases align to TRBD1. Germline CDR1 and CDR2: KGHSH and LQKENI. V gave up 3 bases and J gave up 7 bases; unmatched junction bases: 7. The CDR3 length is 15 residues. The CDR3 DNA is TGTGCCAGCTCACCCCAGGGGGCAAGTGGTGAAAAACTGTTTTTT. This gives the protein CASSPQGASGEKLFF.

A word on this clone: A much larger clone lies one base from this, so it may be a read error. The chain carries TRBV2 and TRBJ2-5; no definite D call. The end of the DNA is better explained by TRBJ2-7, so the J call may be wrong. Germline CDR1 reads SNHLY; CDR2 reads FYNNEI. This CDR3 region has 11 residues. The DNA for the CDR3 is TGTGCCAGCAGCTTAGTCTACGAGCAGTACTTC. This translates into CASSLVYEQYF.

The genes are TRBV5-6 and TRBJ2-1, with D unresolved. This CDR3 has 15 amino acids. Between the trimmed V and J ends, which lost 6 bases and 3 bases, there was a span of 16 bases. Germline CDR1 and CDR2: SGHDT and YYEEEE. This chain's CDR3 is CASTRRNIRYNEQFF. Written as DNA, the CDR3 is TGTGCCAGCACCCGGCGGAACATCCGCTACAATGAGCAGTTCTTC.

The chain employs TRBV6-1 and TRBJ1-4; TRBD1 is a possible D gene (5 bases). Trimming shortened V by 8 bases and J by 3 bases, and 13 bases separated the two germline ends. Germline loops: CDR1 MNHNS, CDR2 SASEGT. The CDR3 loop spans 14 amino acids. The CDR3, as DNA: TGTGCCAGCTCGTTTGGGGCATCTAATGAAAAACTGTTTTTT. Amino acids: CASSFGASNEKLFF.

The chain recombines TRBV6-4 with TRBJ2-7; D possibly corresponds to TRBD2 (5 bases). Trimming took 5 bases from V and 11 from J, leaving 19 bases between them. The length of the CDR3 is 13 residues. Germline CDR1 is MRHNA and CDR2 is SNTAGT. Here the CDR3 DNA reads TGTGCCAGCAGTCCAACGGAGGCAGACTGGAAGTACTTC. It yields the protein CASSPTEADWKYF.

The J gene is TRBJ2-7, the V gene TRBV7-2; weak D call: TRBD1 (5 bases). The CDR3 runs 14 residues. Germline CDR1 SGHTA, CDR2 FQGNSA. The V end was cut by 1 base, the J end by 6 bases, with 13 bases between. CDR3 nucleotides: TGTGCCAGCAGCTTAGATCAGGGTTTCGGCGAGCAGTACTTC. Protein product: CASSLDQGFGEQYF.

As DNA, the CDR3 is TGTGCCTGGACTGGGGGAGGATCTGAGCAGTTCTTC. This gives the protein CAWTGGGSEQFF. The rearrangement joins TRBV30 to TRBJ2-1; possibly TRBD2 for D (6 bases). In germline, CDR1 is GTSNPN, CDR2 SVGIG (reference sequence). The germline V and J ends were trimmed by 4 bases and 9 bases, with 13 bases remaining between them. The CDR3 length is 12 residues. Using reference TRBV30 and TRBJ2-1 for the parts outside the CDR3, the full variable domain is SQTIHQWPATLVQPVGSPLSLECTVEGTSNPNLYWYRQAAGRGLQLLFYSVGIGQISSEVPQNLSASRPQDRQFILSSKKLLLSDSGFYLCAWTGGGSEQFFGPGTRLTVL.

This chain uses TRBV6-6 with TRBJ2-3; 10 bases are a match to TRBD2. The CDR3 extends over 15 amino acids. Germline CDR1 MNHNY, CDR2 SVGAGI (reference sequence). Losses at the gene ends were 7 bases for V and 1 base for J; bases not matched to a gene: 5. This chain's CDR3 is CASTERGGGTDTQYF. The CDR3 nucleotides are TGTGCCAGCACGGAGCGGGGGGGAGGCACAGATACGCAGTATTTT.